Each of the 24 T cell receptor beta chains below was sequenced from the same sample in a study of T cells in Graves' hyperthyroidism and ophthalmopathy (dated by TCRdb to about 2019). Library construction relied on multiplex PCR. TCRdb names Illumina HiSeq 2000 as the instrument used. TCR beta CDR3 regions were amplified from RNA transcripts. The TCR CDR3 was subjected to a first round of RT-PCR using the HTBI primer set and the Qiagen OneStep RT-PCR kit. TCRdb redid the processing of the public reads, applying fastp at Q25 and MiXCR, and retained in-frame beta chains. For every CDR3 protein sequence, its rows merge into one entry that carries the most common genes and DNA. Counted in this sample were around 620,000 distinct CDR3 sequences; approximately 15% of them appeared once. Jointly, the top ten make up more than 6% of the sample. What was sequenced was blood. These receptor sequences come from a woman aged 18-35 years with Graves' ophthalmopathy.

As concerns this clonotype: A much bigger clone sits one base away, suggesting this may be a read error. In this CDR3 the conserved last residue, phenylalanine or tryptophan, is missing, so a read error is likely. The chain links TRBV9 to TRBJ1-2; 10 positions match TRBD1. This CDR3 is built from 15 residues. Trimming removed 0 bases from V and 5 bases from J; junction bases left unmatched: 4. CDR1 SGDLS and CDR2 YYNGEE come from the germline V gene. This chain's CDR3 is CASSVDGQGVYGYTL. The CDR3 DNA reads TGTGCCAGCAGCGTAGATGGACAGGGGGTGTATGGCTACACCCTC.

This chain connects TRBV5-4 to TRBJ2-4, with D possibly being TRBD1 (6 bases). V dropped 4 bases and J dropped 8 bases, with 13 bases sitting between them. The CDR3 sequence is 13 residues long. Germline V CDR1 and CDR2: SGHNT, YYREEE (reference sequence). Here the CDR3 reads CASSRYRDDIQYF. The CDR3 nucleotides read TGTGCCAGCAGCCGATACAGGGACGACATTCAGTACTTC.

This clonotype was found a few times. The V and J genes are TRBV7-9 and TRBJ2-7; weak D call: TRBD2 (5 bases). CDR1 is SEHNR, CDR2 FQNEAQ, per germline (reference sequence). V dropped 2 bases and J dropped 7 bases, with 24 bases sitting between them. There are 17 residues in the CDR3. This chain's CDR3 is CASSLYRLKVYSGEQYF. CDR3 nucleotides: TGTGCCAGCAGCTTATACAGATTGAAAGTGTACTCGGGGGAGCAGTACTTC.

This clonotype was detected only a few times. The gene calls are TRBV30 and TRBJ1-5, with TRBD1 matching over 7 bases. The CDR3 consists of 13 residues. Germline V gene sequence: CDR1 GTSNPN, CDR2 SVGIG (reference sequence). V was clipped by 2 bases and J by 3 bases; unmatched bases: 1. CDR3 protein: CAWSTGDNQPQHF. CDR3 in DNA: TGTGCCTGGAGTACAGGGGACAATCAGCCCCAGCATTTT.

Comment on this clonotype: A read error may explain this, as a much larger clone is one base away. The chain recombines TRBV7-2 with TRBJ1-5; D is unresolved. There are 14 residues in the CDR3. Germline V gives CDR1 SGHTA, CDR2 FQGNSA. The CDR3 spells CASSLEDGNQPRHF. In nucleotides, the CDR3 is TGTGCCAGCAGCTTAGAGGACGGAAATCAGCCCCGGCATTTT.

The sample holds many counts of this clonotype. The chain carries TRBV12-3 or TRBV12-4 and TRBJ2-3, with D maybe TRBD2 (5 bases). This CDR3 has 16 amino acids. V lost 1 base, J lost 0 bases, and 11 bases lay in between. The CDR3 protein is CASSLVVLASTDTQYF. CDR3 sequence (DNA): TGTGCCAGCAGTTTAGTAGTCTTAGCGAGCACAGATACGCAGTATTTT.

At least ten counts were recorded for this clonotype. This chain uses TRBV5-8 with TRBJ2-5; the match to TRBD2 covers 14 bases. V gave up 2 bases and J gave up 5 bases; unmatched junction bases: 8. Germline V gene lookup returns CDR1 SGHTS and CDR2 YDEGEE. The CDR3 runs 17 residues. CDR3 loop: CASSFRGLAGVGETQYF. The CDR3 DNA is TGTGCCAGCAGCTTTCGGGGACTAGCGGGAGTAGGGGAGACCCAGTACTTC.

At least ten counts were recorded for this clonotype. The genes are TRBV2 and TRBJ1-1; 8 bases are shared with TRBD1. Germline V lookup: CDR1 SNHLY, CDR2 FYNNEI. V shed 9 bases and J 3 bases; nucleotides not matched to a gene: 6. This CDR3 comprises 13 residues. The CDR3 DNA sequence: TGTGCCAGTCGGACAGGGAGGGACACTGAAGCTTTCTTT. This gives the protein CASRTGRDTEAFF.

The CDR3 DNA follows: TGTGCCAGCATCCTCCCCCCGGGACTAGTTTTTGAGACCCAGTACTTC. Its translation is CASILPPGLVFETQYF. The chain is built from TRBV12-3 or TRBV12-4 and TRBJ2-5; 8 bases are shared with TRBD2. The V segment lost 7 bases and the J segment 5 bases; nucleotides outside the gene matches: 15. This CDR3 comprises 16 residues.

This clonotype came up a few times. The CDR3 DNA is TGTGCCAGCAGCCTCCGGGACATCGGGAAAAACATTCAGTACTTC. Encoded protein: CASSLRDIGKNIQYF. This chain connects TRBV3-1 to TRBJ2-4; D possibly corresponds to TRBD1 (6 bases). This CDR3 region has 15 residues. Germline CDR1 is LGHDT and CDR2 is YNNKEL (reference sequence). The V end lost 4 bases, the J end lost 4 bases, and 14 bases lay between the germline ends. Together with reference TRBV3-1 and TRBJ2-4, the CDR3 gives the full variable domain: DTAVSQTPKYLVTQMGNDKSIKCEQNLGHDTMYWYKQDSKKFLKIMFSYNNKELIINETVPNRFSPKSPDKAHLNLHINSLELGDSAVYFCASSLRDIGKNIQYFGAGTRLSVL.

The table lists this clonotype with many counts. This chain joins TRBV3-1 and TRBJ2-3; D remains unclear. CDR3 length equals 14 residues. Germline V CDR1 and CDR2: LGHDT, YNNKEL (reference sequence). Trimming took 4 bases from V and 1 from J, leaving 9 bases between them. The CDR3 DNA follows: TGTGCCAGCAGCCCTCCAATCCGCACAGATACGCAGTATTTT. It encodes CASSPPIRTDTQYF.

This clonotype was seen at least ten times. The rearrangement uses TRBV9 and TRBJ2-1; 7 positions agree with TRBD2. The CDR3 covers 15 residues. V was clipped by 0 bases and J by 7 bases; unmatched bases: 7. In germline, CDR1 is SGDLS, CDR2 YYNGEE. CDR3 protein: CASSVEGGRGNEQFF. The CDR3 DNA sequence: TGTGCCAGCAGCGTAGAGGGCGGGAGAGGAAATGAGCAGTTCTTC.

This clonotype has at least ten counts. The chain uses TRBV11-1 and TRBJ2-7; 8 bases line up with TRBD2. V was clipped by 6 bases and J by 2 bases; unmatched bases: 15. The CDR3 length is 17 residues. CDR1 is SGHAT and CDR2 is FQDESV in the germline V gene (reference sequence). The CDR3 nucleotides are TGTGCCAGCAGTATCCGGAGACTAGCGATTCCCACCTACGAGCAGTACTTC. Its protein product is CASSIRRLAIPTYEQYF.

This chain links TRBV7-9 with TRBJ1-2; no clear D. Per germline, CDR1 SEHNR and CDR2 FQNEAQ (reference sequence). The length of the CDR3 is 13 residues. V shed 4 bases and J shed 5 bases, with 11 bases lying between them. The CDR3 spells CASSSLGDYGYTF. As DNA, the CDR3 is TGTGCCAGCAGCTCGCTAGGAGATTATGGCTACACCTTC.

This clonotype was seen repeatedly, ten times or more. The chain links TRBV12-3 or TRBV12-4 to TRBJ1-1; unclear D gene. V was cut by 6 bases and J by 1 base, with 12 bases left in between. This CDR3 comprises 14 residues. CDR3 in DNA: TGTGCCAGCAGATCTCCTTGGGGGAACACTGAAGCTTTCTTT. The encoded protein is CASRSPWGNTEAFF.

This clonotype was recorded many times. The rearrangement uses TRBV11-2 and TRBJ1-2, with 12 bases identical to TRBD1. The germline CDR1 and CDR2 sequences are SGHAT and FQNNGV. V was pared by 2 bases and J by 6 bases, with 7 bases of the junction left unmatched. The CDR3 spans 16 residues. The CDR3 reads CASSLIRDRGRNGYTF. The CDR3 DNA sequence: TGTGCCAGCAGCTTAATACGGGACAGGGGGCGGAATGGCTACACCTTC.

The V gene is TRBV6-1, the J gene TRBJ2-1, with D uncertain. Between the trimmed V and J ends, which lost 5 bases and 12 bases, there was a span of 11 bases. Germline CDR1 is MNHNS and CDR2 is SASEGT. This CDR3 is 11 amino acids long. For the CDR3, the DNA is TGTGCCAGCAGTTTGATTAGGACGCAGTTCTTC. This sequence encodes CASSLIRTQFF.

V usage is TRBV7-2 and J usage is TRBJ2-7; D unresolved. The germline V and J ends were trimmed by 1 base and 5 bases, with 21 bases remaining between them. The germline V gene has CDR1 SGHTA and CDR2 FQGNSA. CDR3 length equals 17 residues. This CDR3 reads CASSLDYGLVFPHEQYF. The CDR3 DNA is TGTGCCAGCAGCTTAGATTATGGGCTAGTGTTCCCCCACGAGCAGTACTTC.

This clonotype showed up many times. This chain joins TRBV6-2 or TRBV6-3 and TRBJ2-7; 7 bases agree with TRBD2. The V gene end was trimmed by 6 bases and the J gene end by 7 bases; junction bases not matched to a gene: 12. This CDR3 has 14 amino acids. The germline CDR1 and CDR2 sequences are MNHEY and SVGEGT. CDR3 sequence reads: CASSTWAGAEEQYF. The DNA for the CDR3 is TGTGCCAGCAGCACTTGGGCGGGAGCTGAAGAGCAGTACTTC.

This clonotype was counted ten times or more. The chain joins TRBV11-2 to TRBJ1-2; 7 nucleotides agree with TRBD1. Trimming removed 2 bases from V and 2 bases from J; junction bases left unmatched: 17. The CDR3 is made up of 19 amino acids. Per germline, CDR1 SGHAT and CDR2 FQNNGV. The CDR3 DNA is TGTGCCAGCAGCTTATTGATCCTAAAAAAAGGACAGGTCAACTATGGCTACACCTTC. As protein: CASSLLILKKGQVNYGYTF. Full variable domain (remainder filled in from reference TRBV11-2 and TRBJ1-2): EAGVAQSPRYKIIEKRQSVAFWCNPISGHATLYWYQQILGQGPKLLIQFQNNGVVDDSQLPKDRFSAERLKGVDSTLKIQPAKLEDSAVYLCASSLLILKKGQVNYGYTFGSGTRLTVV.

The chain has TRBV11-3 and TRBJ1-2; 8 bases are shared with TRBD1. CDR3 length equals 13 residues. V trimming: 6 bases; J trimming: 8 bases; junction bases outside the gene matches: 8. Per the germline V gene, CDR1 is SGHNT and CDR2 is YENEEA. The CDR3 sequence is CASRPGTGDGYTF. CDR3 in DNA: TGTGCCAGCAGACCCGGGACAGGTGACGGCTACACCTTC.

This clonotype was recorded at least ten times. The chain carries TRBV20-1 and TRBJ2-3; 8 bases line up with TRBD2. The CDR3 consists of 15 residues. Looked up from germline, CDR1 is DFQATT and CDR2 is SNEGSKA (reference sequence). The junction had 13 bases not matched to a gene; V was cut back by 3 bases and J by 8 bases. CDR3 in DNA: TGCAGTGCTAGGAAGGCCGAGCGGGAGCTCCCTACGCAGTATTTT. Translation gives CSARKAERELPTQYF.

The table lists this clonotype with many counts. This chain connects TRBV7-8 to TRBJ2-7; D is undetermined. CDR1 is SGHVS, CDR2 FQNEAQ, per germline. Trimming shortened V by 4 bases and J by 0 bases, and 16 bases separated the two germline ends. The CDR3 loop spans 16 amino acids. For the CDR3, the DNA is TGTGCCAGCAGCTCTTCGGTGGATGCTAGCTCCTACGAGCAGTACTTC. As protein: CASSSSVDASSYEQYF.

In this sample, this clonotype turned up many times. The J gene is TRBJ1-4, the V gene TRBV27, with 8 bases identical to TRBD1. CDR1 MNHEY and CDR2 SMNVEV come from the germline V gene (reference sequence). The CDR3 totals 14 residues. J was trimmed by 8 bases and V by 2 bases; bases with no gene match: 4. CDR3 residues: CASSLNRGGEKLFF. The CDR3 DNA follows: TGTGCCAGCAGTTTAAACAGGGGGGGAGAAAAACTGTTTTTT.